The 24 T cell receptor beta chains below come from one sample, sequenced in a study of blood T cell repertoires in COVID-19. Sequencing used immunoSEQ multiplex PCR; TCRdb keeps in-frame clones, though not all of them. The profile covers about 160,000 clones, with 80% appearing a single time and roughly 3.4% taken by the ten largest. Material: PBMCs or T cells enriched from blood (not recorded which). Receptor source: a woman aged 55-70 years who had recovered from COVID-19.

The chain joins TRBV2 to TRBJ1-6; 7 bases are shared with TRBD1. The ends lost 4 bases at V and 2 bases at J; junction bases unmatched: 8. Germline V gene sequence: CDR1 SNHLY, CDR2 FYNNEI. The CDR3 sequence is 17 residues long. CDR3 region: CASSGRGQFPYNSPLHF. The CDR3 region has the DNA TGTGCCAGCAGTGGCCGGGGACAGTTTCCCTATAATTCACCCCTCCACTTT.

In its sample, this clone was seen a few times. The chain recombines TRBV20-1 with TRBJ2-1; a weak D match, TRBD2 (5 bases). The length of the CDR3 is 12 residues. Germline values: CDR1 DFQATT, CDR2 SNEGSKA (reference sequence). V lost 3 bases and J lost 5, with 8 bases in between. This CDR3 is CSASSGNNEQFF. CDR3 bases: TGCAGTGCTAGTTCGGGGAACAATGAGCAGTTCTTC.

This clone has just a few counts. CDR3 region: CASSFDRSSGNTIYF. CDR3 nucleotide sequence: TGTGCCAGCAGCTTCGACAGGTCCTCTGGAAACACCATATATTTT. This sequence joins TRBV7-2 and TRBJ1-3; maybe TRBD1 (6 bases). Germline values: CDR1 SGHTA, CDR2 FQGNSA. V lost 3 bases to trimming and J lost 0 bases, with 9 bases between them. This CDR3 contains 15 residues.

The V call is TRBV6-2 or TRBV6-3, the J call TRBJ2-1, with 9 bases that match TRBD2. Germline assignment: CDR1 MNHEY and CDR2 SVGEGT. With 1 base clipped from V and 8 bases from J, the junction kept 6 bases outside the gene matches. CDR3 length equals 15 residues. CDR3 DNA sequence: TGTGCCAGCAGTTACTTCCGGACTAGCGCCCATGAGCAGTTCTTC. Its translation: CASSYFRTSAHEQFF.

This clone has a handful of counts. V usage is TRBV19 and J usage is TRBJ1-6; 7 nucleotides agree with TRBD1. The CDR3 runs 14 residues. J was trimmed by 6 bases and V by 3 bases; bases with no gene match: 2. Germline values: CDR1 LNHDA, CDR2 SQIVND (reference sequence). The CDR3 loop is CASSIDRVNSPLHF. The CDR3 DNA sequence: TGTGCCAGTAGTATCGACAGGGTTAATTCACCCCTCCACTTT.

This clone was observed once. This chain links TRBV11-2 with TRBJ1-1, with TRBD1 identical over 7 bases. V dropped 1 base and J dropped 4; count of bases not matched to a gene: 6. Germline-derived CDR1 and CDR2 are SGHAT and FQNNGV. The length of the CDR3 is 15 residues. Written as DNA, the CDR3 is TGTGCCAGCAGCTTAGGATGGCAGGGGGGCACTGAAGCTTTCTTT. It specifies CASSLGWQGGTEAFF.

The chain uses TRBV11-3 and TRBJ1-2; possible D gene TRBD1, 6 bases. The CDR3 covers 13 residues. The germline CDR1 and CDR2 sequences are SGHNT and YENEEA. Trimming removed 2 bases at V and 8 bases at J, with 12 bases between. Here the CDR3 reads CASSLSGGQGYTF. CDR3 nucleotide sequence: TGTGCCAGCAGCTTATCTGGGGGCCAAGGCTACACCTTC.

The DNA of the CDR3 is TGCGCCAGCAGTGACCCCGGGACAGGGATTCACTATGGCTACACCTTC. Protein: CASSDPGTGIHYGYTF. The chain combines TRBV10-2 with TRBJ1-2; TRBD1 agrees at 9 bases. Per the germline V gene, CDR1 is WSHSY and CDR2 is SAAADI. Trimming removed 3 bases from V and 3 bases from J; junction bases left unmatched: 8. This CDR3 contains 16 residues.

V and J are TRBV10-2 and TRBJ1-4; 8 bases are a match to TRBD1. V dropped 4 bases and J dropped 10; count of bases not matched to a gene: 2. Germline V CDR1 and CDR2: WSHSY, SAAADI. The CDR3 extends over 12 amino acids. The DNA of the CDR3 is TGCGCCAGCAGTGGGACAGGGACAAAACTGTTTTTT. The encoded protein is CASSGTGTKLFF.

This clone was observed a few times. The chain couples TRBV29-1 to TRBJ1-6; TRBD1 agrees at 7 bases. Germline values: CDR1 SQVTM, CDR2 ANQGSEA. There are 13 residues in the CDR3. V lost 6 bases, J lost 4 bases, and 3 bases stayed unmatched. The CDR3 loop reads CSVGTAYNSPLHF. The CDR3 nucleotides read TGCAGCGTGGGGACAGCTTATAATTCACCCCTCCACTTT.

V and J are TRBV2 and TRBJ1-4; the D is unclear. The CDR3 runs 15 residues. V dropped 4 bases and J dropped 4 bases, with 13 bases sitting between them. CDR1 and CDR2 from the germline V gene are SNHLY and FYNNEI. CDR3 coding DNA: TGTGCCAGCAGTGTACGAGGGAATAATAATGAAAAACTGTTTTTT. This translates into CASSVRGNNNEKLFF.

The chain employs TRBV5-1 and TRBJ2-1, with D possibly matching TRBD1 (5 bases). Germline CDR1 SGHRS, CDR2 YFSETQ. This CDR3 is 15 amino acids long. V dropped 0 bases and J dropped 4 bases, with 11 bases sitting between them. Here the CDR3 reads CASSLVRGDYNEQFF. Here the CDR3 DNA reads TGCGCCAGCAGCTTGGTAAGGGGCGATTACAATGAGCAGTTCTTC.

The chain is built from TRBV4-1 and TRBJ2-5, with 8 bases lining up with TRBD2. CDR1 is MGHRA, CDR2 YSYEKL, per germline. The CDR3 is 14 amino acids. V was clipped by 7 bases and J by 3 bases; unmatched bases: 7. The DNA for the CDR3 is TGCGCCAGCAATAATTTCGGGGGGGAAGAGACCCAGTACTTC. Its protein product is CASNNFGGEETQYF.

This clone has only one observation. V and J are TRBV7-7 and TRBJ1-1; 8 bases are a match to TRBD1. With V trimmed by 1 base and J by 1 base, 5 bases remained unmatched. Germline V gene sequence: CDR1 SSHAT, CDR2 FNYEAQ (reference sequence). This CDR3 has 16 amino acids. The CDR3 is CASSLESTGENTEAFF. CDR3 in DNA: TGTGCCAGCAGCTTAGAGTCGACAGGGGAGAACACTGAAGCTTTCTTT. Together with reference TRBV7-7 and TRBJ1-1, the CDR3 gives the full variable domain: GAGVSQSPRYKVTKRGQDVTLRCDPISSHATLYWYQQALGQGPEFLTYFNYEAQPDKSGLPSDRFSAERPEGSISTLTIQRTEQRDSAMYRCASSLESTGENTEAFFGQGTRLTVV.

This clone was counted once. The rearrangement links TRBV3-1 (or the pseudogene TRBV3-2) to TRBJ1-4; 12 bases agree with TRBD1. Germline trimming cut 1 base from V and 15 bases from J; bases unmatched to any gene: 9. Germline CDR1 LGHDT, CDR2 YNNKEL (reference sequence). This CDR3 has 15 amino acids. The CDR3 spells CASSQVPGQGALVFF. The CDR3 DNA reads TGTGCCAGCAGCCAAGTCCCGGGACAGGGGGCTTTGGTGTTTTTT.

This clone occurred once. The rearrangement joins TRBV11-2 to TRBJ2-7, with 9 bases identical to TRBD1. The CDR3 spans 16 residues. CDR1 and CDR2 from the germline V gene are SGHAT and FQNNGV. The V segment lost 0 bases and the J segment 4 bases; nucleotides outside the gene matches: 7. DNA for the CDR3: TGTGCCAGCAGCTTAGATGGGACAGGGATTGGGTACGAGCAGTACTTC. Protein: CASSLDGTGIGYEQYF.

The chain is built from TRBV2 and TRBJ1-1; no definite D call. CDR1 and CDR2 (germline): SNHLY, FYNNEI. There are 14 residues in the CDR3. Trimming removed 3 bases at V and 0 bases at J, with 8 bases between. In nucleotides, the CDR3 is TGTGCCAGCAGTGAGCAAGACATGAACACTGAAGCTTTCTTT. It translates to CASSEQDMNTEAFF.

The chain employs TRBV12-3 or TRBV12-4 and TRBJ1-1, with a possible D match to TRBD1 (5 bases). Trimming took off 10 bases at V and 8 bases at J, with 17 bases between the two ends. The CDR3 spans 12 residues. This chain's CDR3 is CATKAGNQEAFF. CDR3 DNA: TGTGCCACCAAAGCAGGGAACCAGGAAGCTTTCTTT.

In its sample, this clone was seen a few times. The genes are TRBV12-3 or TRBV12-4 and TRBJ2-2; tentatively, D is TRBD2 (5 bases). The CDR3 has 12 residues. V was trimmed by 8 bases and J by 4 bases, leaving 8 bases between them. DNA of the CDR3: TGTGCCAGCGGCCGGGGCACCGGGGAGCTGTTTTTT. Amino acid sequence: CASGRGTGELFF.

This clone was detected once. The chain carries TRBV10-2 and TRBJ2-5; possible D gene TRBD1, 5 bases. V was shortened by 6 bases and J by 4 bases, with 12 bases between the two germline ends. The CDR3 is made up of 13 amino acids. Germline-derived CDR1 and CDR2 are WSHSY and SAAADI. This chain's CDR3 is CASRDNQRETQYF. CDR3 DNA sequence: TGCGCCAGCAGGGACAACCAACGAGAGACCCAGTACTTC.

The V call is TRBV7-8, the J call TRBJ2-7; TRBD1 might be the D (5 bases). The V end was cut by 2 bases, the J end by 1 base, with 9 bases between. The CDR3 totals 14 residues. CDR1 SGHVS and CDR2 FQNEAQ come from the germline V gene. CDR3 amino acids: CASSLYPGSYEQYF. Written as DNA, the CDR3 is TGTGCCAGCAGCTTATACCCAGGGTCCTACGAGCAGTACTTC.

The J gene is TRBJ2-5, the V gene TRBV10-3; a possible D gene is TRBD1 (6 bases). CDR1 is ENHRY, CDR2 SYGVKD, per germline. V lost 2 bases and J 4 bases, leaving 11 bases between the germline ends. The CDR3 is 14 residues long. As DNA, the CDR3 is TGTGCCATCAGTGAGCATACAGGGTCAGAGACCCAGTACTTC. Its protein product is CAISEHTGSETQYF.

The chain uses TRBV4-1 and TRBJ1-2; TRBD1 aligns across 7 bases. The CDR3 has 15 residues. V lost 1 base to trimming and J lost 5 bases; unmatched junction nucleotides: 7. Germline V CDR1 and CDR2: MGHRA, YSYEKL. CDR3 region: CASSQVQTGRYGYTF. For the CDR3, the DNA is TGCGCCAGCAGCCAAGTTCAGACAGGGCGATATGGCTACACCTTC.

This clone was observed a handful of times. The genes are TRBV5-1 and TRBJ2-3; TRBD2 matches 7 bases. Germline CDR1 is SGHRS and CDR2 is YFSETQ. V lost 2 bases to trimming and J lost 5 bases; unmatched junction nucleotides: 8. CDR3 length: 15 amino acids. CDR3: CASSFRGLELDTQYF. Here the CDR3 DNA reads TGCGCCAGCAGCTTTCGCGGACTAGAGTTAGATACGCAGTATTTT.